Below, 30 T cell receptor beta chains from the same sample are listed, as sequenced in a study of shared clonotypes between healthy human individuals. Libraries were prepared by immunoSEQ multiplex PCR; TCRdb keeps only in-frame clonotypes and omits some of them. Here the sample spans just over 2,000,000 clones, roughly 96% being singletons. Input material: naive CD4+ T cells sorted from blood. Subset: CD45RA+ positively selected. The source is a man in his late teens or twenties in good health.

This clone was counted at least ten times. The chain has TRBV7-9 and TRBJ2-2; D gene unclear. The germline V gene encodes CDR1 SEHNR and CDR2 FQNEAQ (reference sequence). V lost 1 base and J 7 bases, leaving 10 bases between the germline ends. The CDR3 consists of 14 residues. The CDR3 region has the DNA TGTGCCAGCAGCTTAGTGAATTCTGACGGGGAGCTGTTTTTT. Translation gives CASSLVNSDGELFF.

The chain links TRBV7-2 to TRBJ2-2, with 10 bases aligning to TRBD2. The CDR3 covers 16 residues. Germline V gives CDR1 SGHTA, CDR2 FQGNSA. V shed 3 bases, J shed 7 bases, and the junction held 8 bases outside the gene matches. CDR3 amino acids: CASSFLLAGVNGELFF. The CDR3 DNA is TGTGCCAGCAGCTTCCTCCTAGCGGGAGTTAACGGGGAGCTGTTTTTT.

The chain combines TRBV4-3 with TRBJ1-3, with D perhaps matching TRBD1 (6 bases). This CDR3 has 18 residues. V was cut by 6 bases and J by 0 bases, with 21 bases left in between. Looked up from germline, CDR1 is LGHNA and CDR2 is YSLEER. This CDR3 is CASSRIVGGGSSGNTIYF. CDR3 DNA: TGCGCCAGCAGTCGAATCGTGGGGGGCGGCAGCTCTGGAAACACCATATATTTT.

V usage is TRBV6-6 and J usage is TRBJ1-1; D unclear. Germline assignment: CDR1 MNHNY and CDR2 SVGAGI (reference sequence). The CDR3 sequence is 12 residues long. Trimming cost V 6 bases and J 1 base, with 6 bases left between them. CDR3 coding DNA: TGTGCCAGCAGCAAACAGAACACTGAAGCTTTCTTT. Translating it yields CASSKQNTEAFF.

The rearrangement links TRBV12-5 to TRBJ2-7; D possibly matches TRBD1 or TRBD2 (5 bases each). CDR1 and CDR2 (germline): LGHNT, FRNRAP. Trimming cost V 6 bases and J 4 bases, with 13 bases left between them. This CDR3 is built from 13 residues. The CDR3 loop is CASGPLAGYEQYF. In nucleotides, the CDR3 is TGTGCTAGTGGACCTCTAGCAGGGTACGAGCAGTACTTC.

V and J are TRBV11-2 and TRBJ2-7; 7 bases match TRBD2. The CDR3 runs 14 residues. V shed 5 bases and J 5 bases; nucleotides not matched to a gene: 9. Germline V gives CDR1 SGHAT, CDR2 FQNNGV. DNA of the CDR3: TGTGCCAGCAGCCGAACGGGACGGGGGGACGAGCAGTACTTC. It is translated as CASSRTGRGDEQYF.

Of note for this clone: This sample includes further DNA sequences coding for the same CDR3. This sequence joins TRBV5-1 and TRBJ2-7, with 8 bases lining up with TRBD1. The CDR3 runs 14 residues. Germline lookup yields CDR1 SGHRS and CDR2 YFSETQ. V lost 4 bases to trimming and J lost 2 bases; unmatched junction nucleotides: 5. The CDR3 loop is CASSLDRVAYEQYF. The CDR3 nucleotides are TGCGCCAGCAGCCTGGACAGGGTAGCCTACGAGCAGTACTTC.

This chain uses TRBV27 with TRBJ1-1; tentatively, D is TRBD1 (5 bases). This CDR3 is 16 amino acids long. Germline values: CDR1 MNHEY, CDR2 SMNVEV (reference sequence). Trimming removed 1 base at V and 0 bases at J, with 12 bases between. CDR3 loop: CASSLFSRAMNTEAFF. The DNA of the CDR3 is TGTGCCAGCAGTTTATTTTCCAGGGCCATGAACACTGAAGCTTTCTTT.

The chain carries TRBV7-2 and TRBJ2-3; 9 positions agree with TRBD1. V shed 1 base and J 5 bases; nucleotides not matched to a gene: 13. In germline, CDR1 is SGHTA, CDR2 FQGNSA. The CDR3 is 18 amino acids. CDR3 in DNA: TGTGCCAGCAGCTTAGGGTGGGGGACAGGGACCGCACGAGATACGCAGTATTTT. It translates to CASSLGWGTGTARDTQYF.

V and J are TRBV27 and TRBJ2-2; 8 nucleotides agree with TRBD1. This CDR3 has 13 amino acids. With 6 bases clipped from V and 7 bases from J, the junction kept 4 bases outside the gene matches. Per the germline V gene, CDR1 is MNHEY and CDR2 is SMNVEV (reference sequence). The CDR3: CASSRGLIGELFF. CDR3 bases: TGTGCCAGCAGCAGGGGGCTGATCGGGGAGCTGTTTTTT.

The rearrangement links TRBV28 to TRBJ1-1; D gene ambiguous. This CDR3 comprises 15 residues. The germline V and J ends were trimmed by 2 bases and 1 base, with 11 bases remaining between them. Germline V gives CDR1 MDHEN, CDR2 SYDVKM. This CDR3 is CASSLIGTANTEAFF. As DNA, the CDR3 is TGTGCCAGCAGTTTAATTGGCACCGCGAACACTGAAGCTTTCTTT.

This sequence joins TRBV4-2 and TRBJ2-2; D remains ambiguous. Germline values: CDR1 LGHNA, CDR2 YNFKEQ. The CDR3 contains 13 residues. With 4 bases removed from V and 2 bases from J, the gap between germline ends came to 5 bases. CDR3 residues: CASSRSNTGELFF. Written as DNA, the CDR3 is TGTGCCAGCAGCCGATCTAACACCGGGGAGCTGTTTTTT.

The rearrangement uses TRBV7-2 and TRBJ2-7, with 7 bases lining up with TRBD2. J was trimmed by 4 bases and V by 1 base; bases with no gene match: 13. Germline V gene data show CDR1 as SGHTA and CDR2 as FQGNSA. This CDR3 spans 17 amino acids. The CDR3, as DNA: TGTGCCAGCAGCTTAGAATTGTCTCGCGGGAGTGGATACGAGCAGTACTTC. Translating it yields CASSLELSRGSGYEQYF.

On this clone itself: With a much larger clone just one base away, this may be a read error. The rearrangement uses TRBV28 and TRBJ1-6; 9 positions agree with TRBD1. The CDR3 has 14 residues. CDR1 is MDHEN and CDR2 is SYDVKM in the germline V gene. Trimming cost V 5 bases and J 7 bases; bases outside gene matches: 3. This CDR3 is CASSADRGNSPLHF. The CDR3 region has the DNA TGTGCCAGCAGTGCCGACAGGGGGAATTCACCCCTCCACTTT.

This clone was observed once. The rearrangement links TRBV7-2 to TRBJ2-7; 9 bases agree with TRBD2. V shed 5 bases and J 5 bases; nucleotides not matched to a gene: 10. The CDR3 consists of 15 residues. CDR1 is SGHTA and CDR2 is FQGNSA in the germline V gene. The CDR3 DNA reads as TGTGCCAGCAGCACCCCCCAGCGGGGGGTTAACGAGCAGTACTTC. Its translation: CASSTPQRGVNEQYF.

This clone was picked up one time. The chain has TRBV6-6 and TRBJ1-2, with 8 bases that match TRBD1. Germline loops: CDR1 MNHNY, CDR2 SVGAGI (reference sequence). After removal of 10 bases from V and 4 bases from J, the junction contained 8 bases not matched to a gene. The length of the CDR3 is 13 residues. DNA for the CDR3: TGTGCCACTTCCGACAGGGGTGGCTATGGCTACACCTTC. Translation gives CATSDRGGYGYTF.

The CDR3 sequence: CASSESTGNTDTQYF. The CDR3, as DNA: TGCGCCAGCAGTGAGTCGACAGGGAACACAGATACGCAGTATTTT. This chain links TRBV10-2 with TRBJ2-3; 7 bases are shared with TRBD1. CDR1 is WSHSY and CDR2 is SAAADI in the germline V gene. This CDR3 has 15 amino acids. The V and J ends lost 0 bases and 2 bases, in that order; junction bases with no gene match: 2.

The rearrangement links TRBV10-3 to TRBJ2-7, with D perhaps TRBD1 or TRBD2 (5 bases each). Looked up from germline, CDR1 is ENHRY and CDR2 is SYGVKD. This CDR3 has 13 residues. With 10 bases removed from V and 0 bases from J, the gap between germline ends came to 13 bases. CDR3 DNA sequence: TGTGCCACCGGGGCAGGGATCTCCTACGAGCAGTACTTC. This gives the protein CATGAGISYEQYF.

This clone appeared a single time. The V call is TRBV28, the J call TRBJ1-2; D perhaps matches TRBD1 (6 bases). Looked up from germline, CDR1 is MDHEN and CDR2 is SYDVKM. V lost 3 bases to trimming and J lost 4 bases, with 12 bases between them. The CDR3 runs to 14 residues. CDR3 sequence (DNA): TGTGCCAGCAGTTTGGAGGGACATACCTATGGCTACACCTTC. It yields the protein CASSLEGHTYGYTF.

This clone has only a few counts. The chain recombines TRBV5-4 with TRBJ2-5; D not certain. The DNA matches TRBJ2-7 better at its end, which makes the J call doubtful. The germline gives CDR1 SGHNT, CDR2 YYREEE (reference sequence). This CDR3 is built from 12 residues. The CDR3 DNA sequence: TGTGCCAGCAGCTCAACTCGCGACGAGCAGTACTTC. It specifies CASSSTRDEQYF.

This chain uses TRBV27 with TRBJ1-1; D is unresolved. CDR3 length: 13 amino acids. Germline V gives CDR1 MNHEY, CDR2 SMNVEV (reference sequence). Deletions cut 7 bases from V and 2 bases from J, with 11 bases between. The CDR3 spells CASKVTINTEAFF. CDR3 coding DNA: TGTGCCAGCAAAGTCACAATTAACACTGAAGCTTTCTTT.

The chain carries TRBV2 and TRBJ1-5, with a weak D call TRBD1 (5 bases). Trimming pared 4 bases from V and 7 bases from J, leaving 8 bases between. The germline gives CDR1 SNHLY, CDR2 FYNNEI. The length of the CDR3 is 12 residues. The CDR3 DNA sequence: TGTGCCAGCAGTGCAGGGATGCAGCCCCAGCATTTT. It yields the protein CASSAGMQPQHF.

The rearrangement joins TRBV11-2 to TRBJ1-6, with D perhaps matching TRBD1 (5 bases). CDR3 length: 14 residues. V dropped 5 bases and J dropped 10 bases, with 15 bases sitting between them. Germline CDR1 and CDR2: SGHAT and FQNNGV. The CDR3 nucleotides are TGTGCCAGCAGCCTAGGGAATGGGGGATCACCCCTCCACTTT. Translated, it gives CASSLGNGGSPLHF.

This CDR3 is CASNPEMDNSPLHF. CDR3 DNA sequence: TGTGCCAGCAACCCCGAAATGGATAATTCACCCCTCCACTTT. The chain is built from TRBV19 and TRBJ1-6; unclear D gene. Deletions cut 9 bases from V and 5 bases from J, with 14 bases between. This CDR3 is 14 amino acids long. Germline assignment: CDR1 LNHDA and CDR2 SQIVND (reference sequence).

The V gene is TRBV6-5, the J gene TRBJ2-1; TRBD1 matches at 7 bases. Germline V gene data show CDR1 as MNHEY and CDR2 as SVGAGI. V shed 2 bases and J 5 bases; nucleotides not matched to a gene: 9. The CDR3 is made up of 16 amino acids. The CDR3 loop is CASSYPKYRGHNEQFF. The CDR3 DNA follows: TGTGCCAGCAGTTACCCCAAGTACAGGGGACACAATGAGCAGTTCTTC.

The rearrangement links TRBV15 to TRBJ2-5; 10 bases fit TRBD1. The CDR3 is made up of 15 amino acids. V shed 0 bases and J 4 bases; nucleotides not matched to a gene: 2. Germline CDR1 is LNHNV and CDR2 is YYDKDF (reference sequence). CDR3 bases: TGTGCCACCAGCAGAGACGACAGGGGGCGAGAGACCCAGTACTTC. Its translation: CATSRDDRGRETQYF. Based on the CDR3 plus reference TRBV15 and TRBJ2-5, the full variable domain is DAMVIQNPRYQVTQFGKPVTLSCSQTLNHNVMYWYQQKSSQAPKLLFHYYDKDFNNEADTPDNFQSRRPNTSFCFLDIRSPGLGDTAMYLCATSRDDRGRETQYFGPGTRLLVL.

This sequence joins TRBV10-3 and TRBJ2-5; no definite D call. There are 14 residues in the CDR3. V lost 0 bases and J lost 2, with 7 bases in between. Germline-derived CDR1 and CDR2 are ENHRY and SYGVKD. CDR3 loop: CAISESRKQETQYF. The CDR3 coding sequence is TGTGCCATCAGTGAGTCACGAAAGCAAGAGACCCAGTACTTC.

This sequence joins TRBV6-4 and TRBJ2-3; D is unresolved. The CDR3 extends over 16 amino acids. V lost 5 bases, J lost 0 bases, and 15 bases lay in between. The germline gives CDR1 MRHNA, CDR2 SNTAGT. CDR3 nucleotide sequence: TGTGCCAGCAGTACCTCCAGTACCTCTAGCACAGATACGCAGTATTTT. Protein: CASSTSSTSSTDTQYF.

Concerning this clone itself: Other nucleotide sequences from this sample produce the same CDR3. The V gene is TRBV20-1, the J gene TRBJ2-3; no definite D call. Germline V CDR1 and CDR2: DFQATT, SNEGSKA (reference sequence). Trimming took 6 bases from V and 4 from J, leaving 8 bases between them. This CDR3 region has 11 residues. CDR3 loop: CSAGTSDTQYF. Written as DNA, the CDR3 is TGCAGTGCGGGAACATCAGATACGCAGTATTTT.

The count of this clone is one. The gene calls are TRBV19 and TRBJ2-3; D gene uncertain. The CDR3 is 13 residues long. The germline V and J ends were trimmed by 6 bases and 1 base, with 8 bases remaining between them. CDR1 is LNHDA and CDR2 is SQIVND in the germline V gene (reference sequence). CDR3 loop: CASSRSRTDTQYF. As DNA, the CDR3 is TGTGCCAGTAGCCGGTCGCGCACAGATACGCAGTATTTT.